Following are 30 T cell receptor beta chains from one sample sequenced in a study of yellow fever vaccine responses in identical twins. MiXCR, run by TCRdb on the RT-PCR reads, gives a single entry per CDR3 protein. Among approximately 10,000 distinct CDR3 sequences listed, 77% were seen once. The input for sequencing was T cells from blood (PBMCs), unsorted or a sorted subset (not recorded which), taken before or after yellow fever vaccination (not recorded which). Receptor source: a woman between 18 and 29 years old who received the yellow fever vaccine.

The rearrangement joins TRBV6-2 or TRBV6-3 to TRBJ2-5; D possibly corresponds to TRBD1 (5 bases). Trimming shortened V by 4 bases and J by 4 bases, and 16 bases separated the two germline ends. The CDR3 is 15 residues long. CDR1 and CDR2 from the germline V gene are MNHEY and SVGEGT. The CDR3 DNA is TGTGCCAGCAGTTCCTCGACAGTACCGGGAGAGACCCAGTACTTC. The encoded protein is CASSSSTVPGETQYF.

The chain is built from TRBV5-6 and TRBJ2-7, with TRBD1 identical over 9 bases. V trimming: 3 bases; J trimming: 5 bases; junction bases outside the gene matches: 3. This CDR3 has 13 amino acids. Germline V gene data show CDR1 as SGHDT and CDR2 as YYEEEE. The CDR3 bases are TGTGCCAGCAGCTATACAGGGGGCGACGAGCAGTACGTC. Residues: CASSYTGGDEQYV.

The chain carries TRBV11-1 and TRBJ1-4; 8 nucleotides line up with TRBD1. This CDR3 has 16 amino acids. Germline V gives CDR1 SGHAT, CDR2 FQDESV (reference sequence). V gave up 6 bases and J gave up 3 bases; unmatched junction bases: 9. The chain's CDR3 is CASRLGPTGANEKLFF. The CDR3 bases are TGTGCCAGCAGGTTGGGACCGACAGGGGCTAATGAAAAACTGTTTTTT.

The V gene is TRBV12-3 or TRBV12-4, the J gene TRBJ1-2; 7 bases fit TRBD1. The CDR3 loop spans 13 amino acids. The V segment lost 5 bases and the J segment 4 bases; nucleotides outside the gene matches: 4. CDR3 bases: TGTGCCAGCAGTATGGGACAGACCTATGGCTACACCTTC. Encoded protein: CASSMGQTYGYTF.

This clonotype was observed a handful of times. The chain recombines TRBV29-1 with TRBJ2-7; a weak D match, TRBD2 (6 bases). Germline V gene data show CDR1 as SQVTM and CDR2 as ANQGSEA. The CDR3 totals 15 residues. With 0 bases removed from V and 2 bases from J, the gap between germline ends came to 14 bases. The CDR3 loop reads CSVEDLEGKAYEQYF. CDR3 sequence (DNA): TGCAGCGTTGAAGATTTGGAGGGGAAGGCCTACGAGCAGTACTTC.

A few counts support this clonotype. The chain links TRBV12-3 or TRBV12-4 to TRBJ2-3, with D unresolved. Trimming left V 1 base short and J 5 bases short, with 10 bases between. The CDR3 is 14 residues long. The CDR3 coding sequence is TGTGCCAGCAGTTTAGATGGGCCACTAGATACGCAGTATTTT. Amino acid sequence: CASSLDGPLDTQYF.

This clonotype was found a few times. The CDR3 reads CASSPDRGVYNEQFF. The CDR3 coding sequence is TGTGCCAGCAGCCCCGACAGGGGGGTTTACAATGAGCAGTTCTTC. J is TRBJ2-1 and V is TRBV11-1; 9 nucleotides match TRBD1. Germline lookup yields CDR1 SGHAT and CDR2 FQDESV (reference sequence). Trimming at V came to 5 bases and at J to 4 bases, leaving 6 bases not matched to a gene. CDR3 size: 15 residues.

The CDR3 loop is CASSLRWGTLSTDTQYF. DNA for the CDR3: TGTGCCAGCAGCTTGAGGTGGGGCACCCTAAGCACAGATACGCAGTATTTT. The chain recombines TRBV9 with TRBJ2-3; a weak D match, TRBD1 (5 bases). The germline V gene has CDR1 SGDLS and CDR2 YYNGEE. This CDR3 is 17 amino acids long. The ends were cut back, 4 bases at V and 0 bases at J, with 18 bases in the middle.

The genes are TRBV11-2 and TRBJ2-3; D unclear. The CDR3 loop spans 15 amino acids. V gave up 6 bases and J gave up 2 bases, with 15 bases separating them. Germline loops: CDR1 SGHAT, CDR2 FQNNGV. Here the CDR3 DNA reads TGTGCCAGCAGTACTACCGAGGATGACACAGATACGCAGTATTTT. Its translation: CASSTTEDDTDTQYF.

The table lists this clonotype with a few counts. This rearrangement joins TRBV4-2 to TRBJ2-7; D uncertain. The CDR3 sequence is 13 residues long. Trimming pared 0 bases from V and 3 bases from J, leaving 6 bases between. Germline V CDR1 and CDR2: LGHNA, YNFKEQ. The CDR3 loop is CASSQDLGYEQYV. Written as DNA, the CDR3 is TGTGCCAGCAGCCAAGATTTGGGCTACGAGCAGTACGTC.

This chain connects TRBV7-6 to TRBJ2-7; TRBD1 agrees at 7 bases. With 1 base clipped from V and 3 bases from J, the junction kept 6 bases outside the gene matches. The CDR3 runs to 15 residues. Germline lookup yields CDR1 SGHVS and CDR2 FNYEAQ. CDR3 in amino acids: CASSLERGTVYEQYF. The CDR3, as DNA: TGTGCCAGCAGCTTAGAGCGAGGGACAGTCTACGAGCAGTACTTC.

The sample holds a few counts of this clonotype. The J gene is TRBJ1-2, the V gene TRBV29-1, with TRBD1 as a possible D gene (6 bases). CDR3 size: 16 residues. V lost 4 bases and J lost 1, with 19 bases in between. From germline, CDR1 is SQVTM and CDR2 ANQGSEA. The CDR3 loop reads CSVVIQGEPINYGYTF. The CDR3 DNA is TGCAGCGTTGTCATACAGGGTGAGCCGATTAACTATGGCTACACCTTC. Complete variable domain (other parts from reference TRBV29-1 and TRBJ1-2): SAVISQKPSRDICQRGTSLTIQCQVDSQVTMMFWYRQQPGQSLTLIATANQGSEATYESGFVIDKFPISRPNLTFSTLTVSNMSPEDSSIYLCSVVIQGEPINYGYTFGSGTRLTVV.

This clonotype has only a few counts. The V gene is TRBV29-1, the J gene TRBJ2-7; D gene uncertain. This CDR3 contains 14 residues. The V end lost 4 bases, the J end lost 3 bases, and 16 bases lay between the germline ends. The germline V gene has CDR1 SQVTM and CDR2 ANQGSEA. DNA for the CDR3: TGCAGCGTTGTGGGGTACGAAGGTTTCTACGAGCAGTACTTC. Encoded protein: CSVVGYEGFYEQYF.

The chain carries TRBV4-1 and TRBJ2-3; 10 positions match TRBD1. The CDR3 runs 14 residues. Germline lookup yields CDR1 MGHRA and CDR2 YSYEKL. The CDR3 coding sequence is TGCACCTCCGGGACAGGGGATCGGACAGATACGCAGTATTTT. Protein product: CTSGTGDRTDTQYF.

V usage is TRBV10-3 and J usage is TRBJ2-7; D gene ambiguous. This CDR3 has 13 amino acids. Germline assignment: CDR1 ENHRY and CDR2 SYGVKD. V was cut by 0 bases and J by 6 bases, with 9 bases left in between. The CDR3 DNA is TGTGCCATCAGTGAGTCGGGTAAATCCGAGCAGTACGTC. It codes for CAISESGKSEQYV.

J is TRBJ2-3 and V is TRBV29-1, with 11 bases fitting TRBD2. The CDR3 spans 18 residues. Per germline, CDR1 SQVTM and CDR2 ANQGSEA. V lost 4 bases to trimming and J lost 3 bases; unmatched junction nucleotides: 15. The CDR3 loop reads CSVVPGGVAGGPTDTQYF. For the CDR3, the DNA is TGCAGCGTTGTACCGGGGGGTGTAGCGGGAGGGCCGACAGATACGCAGTATTTT.

V usage is TRBV5-1 and J usage is TRBJ1-2; D unresolved. The CDR3 is made up of 16 amino acids. The ends were cut back, 4 bases at V and 5 bases at J, with 21 bases in the middle. Per the germline V gene, CDR1 is SGHRS and CDR2 is YFSETQ. The CDR3 DNA reads TGCGCCAGCAGCCTGGGAGACCACGCCCGACGTTATGGCTACACCTTC. Residues: CASSLGDHARRYGYTF.

V and J are TRBV4-3 and TRBJ1-1; 7 bases agree with TRBD1. This CDR3 has 15 amino acids. Germline CDR1 reads LGHNA; CDR2 reads YSLEER. The J segment lost 0 bases and the V segment lost 1 base, leaving 2 bases of the junction unmatched. CDR3 sequence (DNA): TGCGCCAGCAGCCAAGGTCAGGGGGTGAACACTGAAGCTTTCTTT. Translation gives CASSQGQGVNTEAFF.

This clonotype appeared once. The CDR3 spells CASMGLVSDEQFF. CDR3 in DNA: TGTGCCAGCATGGGACTAGTTTCAGATGAGCAGTTCTTC. The chain combines TRBV7-9 with TRBJ2-1; the match to TRBD2 covers 8 bases. Germline CDR1 reads SEHNR; CDR2 reads FQNEAQ (reference sequence). With 7 bases clipped from V and 8 bases from J, the junction kept 7 bases outside the gene matches. This CDR3 has 13 amino acids.

CDR3 sequence (DNA): TGCGCCAGCAGCAGGGGACTAGCGGGAGCCCCCTGGGAAGAGACCCAGTACTTC. As protein: CASSRGLAGAPWEETQYF. This chain uses TRBV5-1 with TRBJ2-5, with 14 bases fitting TRBD2. J was trimmed by 3 bases and V by 4 bases; bases with no gene match: 11. Germline V gene lookup returns CDR1 SGHRS and CDR2 YFSETQ. The CDR3 loop spans 18 amino acids.

The rearrangement links TRBV24-1 to TRBJ1-5, with D maybe TRBD1 (5 bases). In germline, CDR1 is KGHDR, CDR2 SFDVKD. The CDR3 loop spans 13 amino acids. V was trimmed by 5 bases and J by 3 bases, leaving 7 bases between them. CDR3 sequence: CATSGGNNQPQHF. DNA of the CDR3: TGTGCCACCAGTGGGGGCAACAATCAGCCCCAGCATTTT.

The gene calls are TRBV5-4 and TRBJ2-5, with D possibly TRBD2 on 7 matching bases. This CDR3 has 14 residues. CDR1 is SGHNT and CDR2 is YYREEE in the germline V gene (reference sequence). V was pared by 4 bases and J by 3 bases, with 13 bases between. The DNA for the CDR3 is TGTGCCAGCAGCCCCCGGGGGGCGAAAGAGACCCAGTACTTC. Translated: CASSPRGAKETQYF.

The rearrangement joins TRBV11-3 to TRBJ1-6; unclear D gene. This CDR3 has 16 residues. The germline gives CDR1 SGHNT, CDR2 YENEEA. The ends were cut back, 1 base at V and 8 bases at J, with 15 bases in the middle. The CDR3 sequence: CASSLGGHKRDSPLHF. CDR3 DNA: TGTGCCAGCAGCTTAGGCGGCCATAAAAGGGATTCACCCCTCCACTTT.

The chain employs TRBV9 and TRBJ2-4, with D tentatively TRBD1 (7 bases). The CDR3 is made up of 16 amino acids. CDR1 and CDR2 (germline): SGDLS, YYNGEE. V lost 3 bases to trimming and J lost 7 bases, with 20 bases between them. The DNA of the CDR3 is TGTGCCAGCAGCGGGAGGGGGCCCCAAGGTTTGAACATTCAGTACTTC. Amino acids: CASSGRGPQGLNIQYF.

The chain combines TRBV5-5 with TRBJ1-2; TRBD1 is a possible D gene (5 bases). V shed 0 bases and J shed 6 bases, with 9 bases lying between them. The length of the CDR3 is 13 residues. The V gene's germline CDR1 is SGHKS and CDR2 YYEKEE (reference sequence). The CDR3 DNA follows: TGTGCCAGCAGCTTGGGGCAGGGCCATGGCTACACCTTC. It yields the protein CASSLGQGHGYTF.

The chain joins TRBV29-1 to TRBJ2-7; TRBD1 aligns across 7 bases. Germline V CDR1 and CDR2: SQVTM, ANQGSEA. CDR3 length: 13 amino acids. The V and J ends lost 6 bases and 2 bases, in that order; junction bases with no gene match: 7. The CDR3 region is CSVFGTEPYEQYF. The CDR3 nucleotides read TGCAGCGTCTTCGGGACAGAACCCTACGAGCAGTACTTC.

The V and J genes are TRBV11-1 and TRBJ2-1; the D gene is possibly TRBD2 (5 bases). Between the trimmed V and J ends, which lost 5 bases and 8 bases, there was a span of 19 bases. Germline V gene sequence: CDR1 SGHAT, CDR2 FQDESV (reference sequence). This CDR3 is built from 15 residues. The DNA of the CDR3 is TGTGCCAGCAGCGAGGACTCGCCCCCGCGGGATGAGCAGTTCTTC. Translation gives CASSEDSPPRDEQFF.

Only a few counts were recorded for this clonotype. The chain links TRBV27 to TRBJ1-5; 9 nucleotides line up with TRBD1. Germline CDR1 is MNHEY and CDR2 is SMNVEV (reference sequence). The CDR3 sequence is 16 residues long. V was pared by 5 bases and J by 5 bases, with 10 bases of the junction left unmatched. CDR3 nucleotides: TGTGCCAGCAGTACTACTCCGGGACAGGGTCATCAGCCCCAGCATTTT. Protein product: CASSTTPGQGHQPQHF.

The chain has TRBV9 and TRBJ2-1, with D unresolved. This CDR3 region has 13 residues. Per the germline V gene, CDR1 is SGDLS and CDR2 is YYNGEE. Deletions cut 3 bases from V and 6 bases from J, with 10 bases between. The DNA of the CDR3 is TGTGCCAGCAGCGAGGCGGCGACCAATGAGCAGTTCTTC. Encoded protein: CASSEAATNEQFF.

V is TRBV4-2 and J is TRBJ2-7, with unresolved D. The CDR3 consists of 15 residues. Germline lookup yields CDR1 LGHNA and CDR2 YNFKEQ. V lost 0 bases, J lost 6 bases, and 15 bases lay in between. The CDR3 DNA reads as TGTGCCAGCAGCCAAGATTCAGGCCACCCTATCGAGCAGTACTTC. Residues: CASSQDSGHPIEQYF.